This TCR beta chain was observed in a study of blood T cell repertoires in COVID-19. Across the study: Both acute and convalescent COVID-19 samples were obtained from the United States, Italy and Spain.

The ends lost 6 bases at V and 1 base at J; junction bases unmatched: 6. Germline loops: CDR1 MRHNA, CDR2 SNTAGT. This CDR3 has 15 residues. The repertoire was sequenced with immunoSEQ multiplex PCR; TCRdb's copy has only in-frame clones and lacks some. The sample lists roughly 240,000 clones; around nine tenths were seen once. The genes are TRBV6-4 and TRBJ2-3, with 8 nucleotides matching TRBD1. The sequenced material came from peripheral blood. The sequence was obtained from an older woman who had recovered from COVID-19. The CDR3 is CASSEQGQGTDTQYF. As DNA, the CDR3 is TGTGCCAGCAGCGAACAGGGACAGGGCACAGATACGCAGTATTTT.